The 2 T cell receptor beta chains below were found in one sample sequenced in a study of OX40 agonist ivuxolimab in advanced cancers. The library relied on the immunoSEQ multiplex PCR assay. TCRdb holds this immuneACCESS table with in-frame rearrangements only. Some clones are missing; in checked studies, unresolved V genes explain under half, and the rest has no known cause. Here the sample has about 130,000 clones; roughly nine tenths occur a single time. The biggest ten clones account for about 1.1% of the sample. Sequenced material: CD4+ or CD8+ T cells sorted from blood, taken in a trial of the OX40 agonist ivuxolimab. The receptor set was obtained from an adult with an advanced solid tumor such as melanoma, head and neck, liver or kidney cancer.

This sequence joins TRBV27 and TRBJ2-5; TRBD1 matches at 7 bases. V lost 4 bases and J lost 5; bases outside the gene matches: 16. Looked up from germline, CDR1 is MNHEY and CDR2 is SMNVEV (reference sequence). The CDR3 is 17 residues long. The CDR3 is CASSSHPLDRNEETQYF. CDR3 coding DNA: TGTGCCAGCAGTTCCCATCCATTGGACAGGAATGAGGAGACCCAGTACTTC.

This clone has just one count. The chain couples TRBV7-3 to TRBJ1-1; 7 positions match TRBD1. V dropped 5 bases and J dropped 5; count of bases not matched to a gene: 14. The germline CDR1 and CDR2 sequences are SGHTA and FQGTGA. This CDR3 comprises 16 residues. Here the CDR3 DNA reads TGTGCCAGCAGCCCTCAATCCGGCCAGGGGGTTACTGAAGCTTTCTTT. Protein: CASSPQSGQGVTEAFF.